Sequencing of this T cell receptor beta chain was carried out in a study of blood T cells in healthy people across ages. From germline, CDR1 is LGHDT and CDR2 YNNKEL (reference sequence). This CDR3 region has 14 residues. The V and J ends lost 1 base and 3 bases respectively, with 7 bases between them. PCR was performed a second time for about 7 to 11 cycles using a sample-barcoded 5' primer and a J-beta primer mix. TCRdb processed the 5' RACE reads anew with MiXCR; each CDR3 protein has one entry. The data hold hundreds of thousands of distinct CDR3 sequences, with about half observed a single time. This clonotype occurred many times.

The specimen was blood. The gene calls are TRBV3-1 and TRBJ2-1; D not certain. The TCR was taken from a man older than 75 in good health. The CDR3 coding sequence is TGTGCCAGCAGCCAAGTCGGAGACTACAATGAGCAGTTCTTC. Translated, it gives CASSQVGDYNEQFF.